Listed below are T cell receptor beta chains from one sample, sequenced in a study of blood T cell repertoires in COVID-19. Sequencing used immunoSEQ multiplex PCR; TCRdb keeps in-frame clones, though not all of them. The sample lists fewer than 150,000 clones, around 73% occurring once. Sequenced sample: peripheral blood. Every receptor here comes from a man aged 60 to 69 who had recovered from COVID-19. CDR3s include the opening cysteine and the closing phenylalanine or tryptophan. Each record gives: CDR3 length, D gene, V gene, J gene, clone size, CDR3 DNA, CDR3 protein. D genes are given only for firm matches. Expanded clones get a size class; other rows say once, few or many, or leave the size out.

14,NA,TRBV9,TRBJ1-5,NA,TGTGCCAGCAGTATCGGGGGTAGCAATCAGCCCCAGCATTTT,CASSIGGSNQPQHF
14,NA,TRBV9,TRBJ2-5,NA,TGTGCCAGCAGCGTGGGAGCGTGGCAAGAGACCCAGTACTTC,CASSVGAWQETQYF
15,TRBD2,TRBV6-4,TRBJ2-2,NA,TGTGCCAGCAGTGGAGCGGGAGGGGACACCGGGGAGCTGTTTTTT,CASSGAGGDTGELFF
14,NA,TRBV7-2,TRBJ1-2,few,TGTGCCAGCAGCTTAGCGGCGGCGGGGGTTGGCTACACCTTC,CASSLAAAGVGYTF
13,NA,TRBV27,TRBJ1-1,NA,TGTGCCAGCAGTTCTCGGGAGGACACTGAAGCTTTCTTT,CASSSREDTEAFF
14,TRBD1,TRBV11-1,TRBJ1-1,NA,TGTGCCAGCAGTCGAACAGGGGTGGACACTGAAGCTTTCTTT,CASSRTGVDTEAFF
16,TRBD1,TRBV7-2,TRBJ2-2,NA,TGTGCCAGCAGCTCCCGGACAGGGGGCAACACCGGGGAGCTGTTTTTT,CASSSRTGGNTGELFF
15,NA,TRBV11-2,TRBJ1-1,NA,TGTGCCAGCAGCTTAGCTACGGAGGGTTTCACTGAAGCTTTCTTT,CASSLATEGFTEAFF
16,TRBD1,TRBV18,TRBJ1-1,NA,TGTGCCAGCTCACCGGGACAGGGGATCGTGAACACTGAAGCTTTCTTT,CASSPGQGIVNTEAFF
14,NA,TRBV29-1,TRBJ2-5,NA,TGCAGCGTTTCCACCTTGGGGGCAGAAGAGACCCAGTACTTC,CSVSTLGAEETQYF
16,TRBD2,TRBV5-4,TRBJ2-1,NA,TGTGCCAGCAGCTTGGCGGGGGGGGCGCGGAGGGATGAGCAGTTCTTC,CASSLAGGARRDEQFF
16,TRBD1,TRBV18,TRBJ1-2,NA,TGTGCCAGCTCACCACGGGGACAGCTTGGCGGATACGGCTACACCTTC,CASSPRGQLGGYGYTF
15,NA,TRBV4-1,TRBJ1-6,few,TGCGCCAGCAGCCAATGGGGGAGGGGAAATTCACCCCTCCACTTT,CASSQWGRGNSPLHF
15,TRBD2,TRBV19,TRBJ2-2,NA,TGTGCCAGTAGTATGGGGGGAGGGCCCACCGGGGAGCTGTTTTTT,CASSMGGGPTGELFF
15,NA,TRBV19,TRBJ2-1,NA,TGTGCCACCCGGCCTGGGGGGGCATCCTTCAATGAGCAGTTCTTC,CATRPGGASFNEQFF
13,NA,TRBV18,TRBJ2-5,NA,TGTGCCAGCTCCGCCCAGGGCCAAGAGACCCAGTACTTC,CASSAQGQETQYF
13,NA,TRBV9,TRBJ1-5,NA,TGTGCCAGCAGCCGAAAAGGGGGGGAGCCCCAGCATTTT,CASSRKGGEPQHF
16,TRBD2,TRBV11-3,TRBJ2-7,NA,TGTGCCAGCAGCTTACCCCGCGGGGGATTGGCCTACGAGCAGTACTTC,CASSLPRGGLAYEQYF
14,TRBD1,TRBV28,TRBJ1-4,NA,TGTGCCAGCAGTTCAGGGGGTATCGATGAAAAACTGTTTTTT,CASSSGGIDEKLFF
14,TRBD1,TRBV28,TRBJ1-2,NA,TGTGCCAGCAGTCTCCCGACAGGGAACTATGGCTACACCTTC,CASSLPTGNYGYTF
14,TRBD1,TRBV4-3,TRBJ2-7,NA,TGCGCCAGCAGCCAACAAAGGACAGGATTCGAGCAGTACTTC,CASSQQRTGFEQYF
15,TRBD1,TRBV27,TRBJ1-6,few,TGTGCCAGCAGTTTATCCCGACAGGGGAGGTCACCCCTCCACTTT,CASSLSRQGRSPLHF
15,NA,TRBV19,TRBJ2-6,NA,TGTGCCAGTAGTATACGAGGGCGGGGGGCCAACGTCCTGACTTTC,CASSIRGRGANVLTF
16,NA,TRBV7-8,TRBJ1-2,NA,TGTGCCAGCAGCTTAGTTGCAGGGGAGTTCGACTATGGCTACACCTTC,CASSLVAGEFDYGYTF